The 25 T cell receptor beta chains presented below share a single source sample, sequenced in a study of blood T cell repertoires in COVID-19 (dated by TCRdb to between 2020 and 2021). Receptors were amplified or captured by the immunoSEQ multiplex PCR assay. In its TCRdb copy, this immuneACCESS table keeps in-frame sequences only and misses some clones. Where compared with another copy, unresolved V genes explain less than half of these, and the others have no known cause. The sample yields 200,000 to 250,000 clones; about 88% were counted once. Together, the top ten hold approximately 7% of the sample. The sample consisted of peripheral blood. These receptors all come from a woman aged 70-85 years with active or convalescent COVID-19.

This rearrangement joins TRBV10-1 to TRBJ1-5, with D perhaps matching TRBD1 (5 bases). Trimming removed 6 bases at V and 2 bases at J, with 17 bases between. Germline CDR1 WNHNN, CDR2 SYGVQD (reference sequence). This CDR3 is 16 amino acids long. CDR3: CASSEDSCLGNQPQHF. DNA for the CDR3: TGCGCCAGCAGCGAAGACAGCTGCCTGGGCAATCAGCCCCAGCATTTT.

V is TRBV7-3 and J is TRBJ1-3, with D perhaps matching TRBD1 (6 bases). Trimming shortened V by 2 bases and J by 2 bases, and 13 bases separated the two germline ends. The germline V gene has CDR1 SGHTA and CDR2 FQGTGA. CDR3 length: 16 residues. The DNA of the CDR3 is TGTGCCAGCAGCTTACTCGGGACACTGCCTGGAAACACCATATATTTT. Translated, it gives CASSLLGTLPGNTIYF. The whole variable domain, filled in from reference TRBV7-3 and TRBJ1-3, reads GAGVSQTPSNKVTEKGKYVELRCDPISGHTALYWYRQSLGQGPEFLIYFQGTGAADDSGLPNDRFFAVRPEGSVSTLKIQRTERGDSAVYLCASSLLGTLPGNTIYFGEGSWLTVV.

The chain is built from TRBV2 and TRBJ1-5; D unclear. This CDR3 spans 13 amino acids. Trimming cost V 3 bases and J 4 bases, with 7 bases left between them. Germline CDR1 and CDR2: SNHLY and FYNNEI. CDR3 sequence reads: CASSDRANQPQHF. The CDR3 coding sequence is TGTGCCAGCAGTGATAGAGCGAATCAGCCCCAGCATTTT. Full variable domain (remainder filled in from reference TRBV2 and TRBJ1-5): EPEVTQTPSHQVTQMGQEVILRCVPISNHLYFYWYRQILGQKVEFLVSFYNNEISEKSEIFDDQFSVERPDGSNFTLKIRSTKLEDSAMYFCASSDRANQPQHFGDGTRLSIL.

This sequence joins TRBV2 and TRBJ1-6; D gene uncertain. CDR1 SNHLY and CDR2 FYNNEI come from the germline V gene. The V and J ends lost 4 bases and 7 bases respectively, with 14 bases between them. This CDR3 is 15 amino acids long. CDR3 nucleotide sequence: TGTGCCAGCAGTGTGGGCAGTTCCCCCAATTCACCCCTCCACTTT. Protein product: CASSVGSSPNSPLHF.

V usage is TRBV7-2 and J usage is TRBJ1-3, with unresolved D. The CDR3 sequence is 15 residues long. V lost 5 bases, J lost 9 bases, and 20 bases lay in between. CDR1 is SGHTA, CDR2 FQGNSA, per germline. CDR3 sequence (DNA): TGTGCCAGCAGCCCCCCGCGACCCACGGGAGGCACCATATATTTT. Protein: CASSPPRPTGGTIYF.

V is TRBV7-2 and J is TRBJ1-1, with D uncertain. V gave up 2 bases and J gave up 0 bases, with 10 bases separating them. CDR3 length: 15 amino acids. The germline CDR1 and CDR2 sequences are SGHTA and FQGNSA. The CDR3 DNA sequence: TGTGCCAGCAGCTTAATCCCAAATGTGAACACTGAAGCTTTCTTT. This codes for CASSLIPNVNTEAFF.

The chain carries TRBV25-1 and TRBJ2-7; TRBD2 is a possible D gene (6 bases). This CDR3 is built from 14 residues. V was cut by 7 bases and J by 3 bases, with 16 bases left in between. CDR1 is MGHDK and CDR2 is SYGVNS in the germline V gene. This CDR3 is CASTSPMGGYEQYF. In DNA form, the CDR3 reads TGTGCCAGCACGTCCCCTATGGGGGGCTACGAGCAGTACTTC.

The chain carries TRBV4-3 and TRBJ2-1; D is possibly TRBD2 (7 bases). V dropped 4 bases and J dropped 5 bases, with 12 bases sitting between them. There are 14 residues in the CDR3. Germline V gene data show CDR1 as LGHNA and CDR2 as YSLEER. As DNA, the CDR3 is TGCGCCAGCAGCCCGAGGGGGGGAAACAATGAGCAGTTCTTC. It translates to CASSPRGGNNEQFF.

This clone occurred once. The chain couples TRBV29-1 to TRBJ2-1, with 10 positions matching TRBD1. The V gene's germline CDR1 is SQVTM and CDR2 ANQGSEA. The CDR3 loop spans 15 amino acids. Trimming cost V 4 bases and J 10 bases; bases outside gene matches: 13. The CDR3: CSVGKGTGVGREQFF. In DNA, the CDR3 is TGCAGCGTTGGAAAAGGGACAGGGGTCGGCAGAGAGCAGTTCTTC.

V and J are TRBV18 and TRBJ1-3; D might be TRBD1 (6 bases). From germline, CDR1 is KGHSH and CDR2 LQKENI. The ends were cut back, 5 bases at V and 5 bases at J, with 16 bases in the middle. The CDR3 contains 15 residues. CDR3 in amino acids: CASSSGAQERNTIYF. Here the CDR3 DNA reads TGTGCCAGCTCATCAGGGGCCCAGGAACGAAACACCATATATTTT.

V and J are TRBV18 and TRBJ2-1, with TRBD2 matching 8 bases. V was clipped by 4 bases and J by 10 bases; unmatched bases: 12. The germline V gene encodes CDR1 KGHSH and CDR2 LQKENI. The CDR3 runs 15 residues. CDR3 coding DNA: TGTGCCAGCTCACGCACTAGCGGTGGTCTGTGGGAGCAGTTCTTC. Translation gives CASSRTSGGLWEQFF.

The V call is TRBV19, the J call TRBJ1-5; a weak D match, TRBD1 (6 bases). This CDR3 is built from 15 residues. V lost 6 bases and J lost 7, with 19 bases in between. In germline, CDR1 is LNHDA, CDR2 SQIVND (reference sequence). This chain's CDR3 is CASRISGALYQPQHF. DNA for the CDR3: TGTGCCAGTAGAATTTCAGGGGCCCTGTACCAGCCCCAGCATTTT.

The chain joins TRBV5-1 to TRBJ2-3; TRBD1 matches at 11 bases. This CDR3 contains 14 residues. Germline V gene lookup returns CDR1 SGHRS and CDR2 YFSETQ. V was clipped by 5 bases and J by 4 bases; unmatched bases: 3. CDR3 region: CASRWTGGADTQYF. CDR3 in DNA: TGCGCCAGCAGGTGGACAGGGGGCGCAGATACGCAGTATTTT.

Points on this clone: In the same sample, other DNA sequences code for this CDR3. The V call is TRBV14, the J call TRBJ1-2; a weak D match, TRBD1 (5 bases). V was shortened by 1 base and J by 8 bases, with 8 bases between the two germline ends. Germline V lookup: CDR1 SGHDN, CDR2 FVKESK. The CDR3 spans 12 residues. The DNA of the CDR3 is TGTGCCAGCAGCCAAGGGGGCTGGGGCTACACCTTC. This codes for CASSQGGWGYTF.

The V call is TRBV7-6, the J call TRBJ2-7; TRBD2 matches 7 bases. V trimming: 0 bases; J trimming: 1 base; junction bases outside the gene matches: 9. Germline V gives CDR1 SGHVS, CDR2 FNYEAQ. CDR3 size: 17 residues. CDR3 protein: CASSLALGGGSSYEQYF. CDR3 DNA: TGTGCCAGCAGCTTAGCCCTTGGGGGGGGTTCTTCCTACGAGCAGTACTTC.

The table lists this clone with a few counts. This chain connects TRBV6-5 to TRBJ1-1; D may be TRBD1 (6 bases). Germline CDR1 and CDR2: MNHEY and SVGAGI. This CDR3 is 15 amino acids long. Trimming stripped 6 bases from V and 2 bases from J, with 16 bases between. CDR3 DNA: TGTGCCAGCAGGAGGGCGGACAGAAGAAACACTGAAGCTTTCTTT. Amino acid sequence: CASRRADRRNTEAFF.

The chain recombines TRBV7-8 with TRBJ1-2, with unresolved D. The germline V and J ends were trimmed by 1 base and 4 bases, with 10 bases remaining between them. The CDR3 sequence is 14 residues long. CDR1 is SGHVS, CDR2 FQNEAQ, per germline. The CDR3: CASSLDVAVYGYTF. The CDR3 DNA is TGTGCCAGCAGCTTAGATGTGGCAGTCTATGGCTACACCTTC.

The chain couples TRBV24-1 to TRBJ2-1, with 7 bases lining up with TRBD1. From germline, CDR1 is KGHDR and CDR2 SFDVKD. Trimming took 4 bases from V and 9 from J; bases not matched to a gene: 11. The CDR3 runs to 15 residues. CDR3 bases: TGTGCCACCAGTGAAAACCCGACAGGGATGGGTGAGCAGTTCTTC. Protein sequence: CATSENPTGMGEQFF.

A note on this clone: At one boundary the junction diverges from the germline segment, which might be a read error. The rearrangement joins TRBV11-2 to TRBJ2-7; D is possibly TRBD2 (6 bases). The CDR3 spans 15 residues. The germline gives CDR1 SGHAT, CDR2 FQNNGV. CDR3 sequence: CATSWGLDFSYEQYF. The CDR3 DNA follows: TGTGCCACCAGCTGGGGACTTGACTTTTCCTACGAGCAGTACTTC. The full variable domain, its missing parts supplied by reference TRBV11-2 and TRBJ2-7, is EAGVAQSPRYKIIEKRQSVAFWCNPISGHATLYWYQQILGQGPKLLIQFQNNGVVDDSQLPKDRFSAERLKGVDSTLKIQPAKLEDSAVYLCATSWGLDFSYEQYFGPGTRLTVT.

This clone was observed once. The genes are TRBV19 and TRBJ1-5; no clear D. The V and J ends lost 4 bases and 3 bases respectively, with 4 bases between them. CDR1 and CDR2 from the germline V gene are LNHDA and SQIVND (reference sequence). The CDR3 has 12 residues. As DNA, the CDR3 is TGTGCCAGTAGTACCGTCAATCAGCCCCAGCATTTT. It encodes CASSTVNQPQHF.

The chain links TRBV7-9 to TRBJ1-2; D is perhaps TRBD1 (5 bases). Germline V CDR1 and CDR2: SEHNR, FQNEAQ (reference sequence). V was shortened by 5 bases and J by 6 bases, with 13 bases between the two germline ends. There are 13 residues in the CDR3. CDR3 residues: CASSVSTDDGYTF. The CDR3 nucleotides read TGTGCCAGCAGCGTTTCGACAGATGATGGCTACACCTTC. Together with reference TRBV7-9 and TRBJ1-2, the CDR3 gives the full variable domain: DTGVSQNPRHKITKRGQNVTFRCDPISEHNRLYWYRQTLGQGPEFLTYFQNEAQLEKSRLLSDRFSAERPKGSFSTLEIQRTEQGDSAMYLCASSVSTDDGYTFGSGTRLTVV.

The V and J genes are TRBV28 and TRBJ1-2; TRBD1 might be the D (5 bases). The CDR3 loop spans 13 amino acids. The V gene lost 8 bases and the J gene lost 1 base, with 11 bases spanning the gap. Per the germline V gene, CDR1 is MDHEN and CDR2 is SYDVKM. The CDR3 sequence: CASVTAFNYGYTF. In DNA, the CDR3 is TGTGCCAGCGTGACAGCTTTTAACTATGGCTACACCTTC.

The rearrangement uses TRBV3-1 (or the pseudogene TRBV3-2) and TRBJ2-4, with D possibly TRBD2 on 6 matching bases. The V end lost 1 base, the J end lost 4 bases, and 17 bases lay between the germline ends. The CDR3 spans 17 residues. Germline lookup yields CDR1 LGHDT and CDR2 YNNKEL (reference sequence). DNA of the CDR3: TGTGCCAGCAGCCAAGTGGAGGGAGCCGACACGAAAAACATTCAGTACTTC. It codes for CASSQVEGADTKNIQYF.

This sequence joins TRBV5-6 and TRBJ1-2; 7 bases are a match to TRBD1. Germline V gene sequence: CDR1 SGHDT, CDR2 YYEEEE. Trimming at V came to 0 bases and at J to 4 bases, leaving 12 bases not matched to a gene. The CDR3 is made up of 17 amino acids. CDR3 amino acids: CASSLVTGTDTFYGYTF. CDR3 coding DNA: TGTGCCAGCAGCTTGGTCACCGGGACAGACACTTTCTATGGCTACACCTTC.

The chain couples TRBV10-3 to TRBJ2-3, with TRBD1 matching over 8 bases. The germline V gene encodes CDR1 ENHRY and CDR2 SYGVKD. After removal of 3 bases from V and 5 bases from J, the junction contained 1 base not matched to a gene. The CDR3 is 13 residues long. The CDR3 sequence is CAISEQGGDTQYF. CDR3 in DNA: TGTGCCATCAGTGAACAGGGGGGAGATACGCAGTATTTT.